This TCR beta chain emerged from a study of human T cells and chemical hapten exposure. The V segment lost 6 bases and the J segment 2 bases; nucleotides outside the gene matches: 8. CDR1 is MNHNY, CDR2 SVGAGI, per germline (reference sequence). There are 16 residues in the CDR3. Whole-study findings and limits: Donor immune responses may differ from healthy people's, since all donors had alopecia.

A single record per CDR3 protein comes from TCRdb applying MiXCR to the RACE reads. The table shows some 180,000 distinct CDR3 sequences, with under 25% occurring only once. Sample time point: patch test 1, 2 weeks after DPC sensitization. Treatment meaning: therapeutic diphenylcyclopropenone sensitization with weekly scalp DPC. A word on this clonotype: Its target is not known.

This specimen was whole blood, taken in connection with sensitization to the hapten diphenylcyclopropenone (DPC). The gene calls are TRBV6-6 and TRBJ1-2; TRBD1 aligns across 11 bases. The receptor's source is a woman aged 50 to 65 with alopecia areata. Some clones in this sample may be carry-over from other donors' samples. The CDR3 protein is CASRLQGQGANYGYTF. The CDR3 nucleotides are TGTGCCAGCAGACTACAAGGACAGGGGGCAAACTATGGCTACACCTTC.